These T cell receptor beta chains were read from a single sample in a study of T cell responses to AZD1222 COVID-19 vaccine. This table comes from immunoSEQ multiplex PCR, and its TCRdb copy is limited to in-frame clones, with some not included. The table shows 100,000 to 150,000 clones, with approximately 91% occurring only once. The specimen comprised peripheral blood, sampled 28 days after the second AZD1222 dose. Receptors originate from an adult who received the AZD1222 COVID-19 vaccine. Both conserved end residues are part of each CDR3. The order of the fields is J gene, V gene, clone size, D gene, CDR3 DNA, CDR3 protein. The D gene is left open where the match is weak. Size values are once, few and many counts, or a class for expanded clones, and some rows have none.

J gene: TRBJ2-7; V gene: TRBV6-5; clone size: .; D gene: .; CDR3 DNA: TGTGCCAGCATAGCTAGATCTATCTACGAGCAGTACTTC; CDR3 protein: CASIARSIYEQYF
J gene: TRBJ1-1; V gene: TRBV6-5; clone size: .; D gene: .; CDR3 DNA: TGTGCCAGCAGTTGGGGGACACCGAACACTGAAGCTTTCTTT; CDR3 protein: CASSWGTPNTEAFF
J gene: TRBJ1-2; V gene: TRBV27; clone size: .; D gene: .; CDR3 DNA: TGTGCCAGCAGTTTATTTCGGGGCTATGGCTACACCTTC; CDR3 protein: CASSLFRGYGYTF
J gene: TRBJ1-1; V gene: TRBV18; clone size: .; D gene: .; CDR3 DNA: TGTGCCAGCTCACCACGGGAAAACACTGAAGCTTTCTTT; CDR3 protein: CASSPRENTEAFF
J gene: TRBJ2-7; V gene: TRBV28; clone size: .; D gene: TRBD1; CDR3 DNA: TGTGCCAGCAGTGGGCGGCGACAGGGCCCGTTCGAGCAGTACTTC; CDR3 protein: CASSGRRQGPFEQYF
J gene: TRBJ2-2; V gene: TRBV4-2; clone size: .; D gene: TRBD2; CDR3 DNA: TGTGCCAGCAGCCAAGTGGGCGGGAGGAGCCCCGGGGAGCTGTTTTTT; CDR3 protein: CASSQVGGRSPGELFF
J gene: TRBJ1-5; V gene: TRBV6-6; clone size: .; D gene: TRBD1; CDR3 DNA: TGTGCCAGCAGTTACCCCGGGACAGATCAGCCCCAGCATTTT; CDR3 protein: CASSYPGTDQPQHF
J gene: TRBJ1-2; V gene: TRBV2; clone size: .; D gene: .; CDR3 DNA: TGTGCCAGCAGGATCCGGGACGCCGACGGAGGCTACACCTTC; CDR3 protein: CASRIRDADGGYTF
J gene: TRBJ2-7; V gene: TRBV19; clone size: .; D gene: TRBD1; CDR3 DNA: TGTGCCAGTGCCAGGGGGTTCTCCTACGAGCAGTACTTC; CDR3 protein: CASARGFSYEQYF
J gene: TRBJ1-2; V gene: TRBV4-2; clone size: .; D gene: .; CDR3 DNA: TGTGCCAGCAGCCAAGATGGGCAGGGTTCGGGGGGCTACACCTTC; CDR3 protein: CASSQDGQGSGGYTF
J gene: TRBJ2-7; V gene: TRBV5-1; clone size: .; D gene: .; CDR3 DNA: TGCGCCAGCAGCTTAGAAAGCTCCTACGAGCAGTACTTC; CDR3 protein: CASSLESSYEQYF
J gene: TRBJ1-1; V gene: TRBV24-1; clone size: few; D gene: TRBD1; CDR3 DNA: TGTGCCACCCCCCTGGGAGACAGGGGAGACTATGGCACTGAAGCTTTCTTT; CDR3 protein: CATPLGDRGDYGTEAFF
J gene: TRBJ2-3; V gene: TRBV24-1; clone size: .; D gene: TRBD2; CDR3 DNA: TGTGCCACCAGTGATTTCCAATGGGGGGGGCAGTATTTT; CDR3 protein: CATSDFQWGGQYF
J gene: TRBJ2-2; V gene: TRBV30; clone size: .; D gene: .; CDR3 DNA: TGTGCCTGGAGACCCCCAGGGGCCGGGGAGCTGTTTTTT; CDR3 protein: CAWRPPGAGELFF
J gene: TRBJ2-3; V gene: TRBV2; clone size: .; D gene: .; CDR3 DNA: TGTGCCAGCCGTAGGACGGCGCGAGGGTTGGGGGACACAGATACGCAGTATTTT; CDR3 protein: CASRRTARGLGDTDTQYF
J gene: TRBJ2-1; V gene: TRBV13; clone size: .; D gene: TRBD2; CDR3 DNA: TGTGCCAGCAGCCCAGGCCCCGCGGGAGAGTACAATGAGCAGTTCTTC; CDR3 protein: CASSPGPAGEYNEQFF
J gene: TRBJ1-2; V gene: TRBV9; clone size: .; D gene: .; CDR3 DNA: TGTGCCAGCAGCGTGAGCGAAGGGAACTATGGCTACACCTTC; CDR3 protein: CASSVSEGNYGYTF
J gene: TRBJ1-5; V gene: TRBV7-8; clone size: .; D gene: .; CDR3 DNA: TGTGCCAGCAGCCGAGGGGGGGCAGGTCAGCCCCAGCATTTT; CDR3 protein: CASSRGGAGQPQHF
J gene: TRBJ1-1; V gene: TRBV18; clone size: once; D gene: .; CDR3 DNA: TGTGCCAGCCTGGCTGGAAGTGAAGCTTTCTTT; CDR3 protein: CASLAGSEAFF
J gene: TRBJ2-7; V gene: TRBV5-1; clone size: .; D gene: .; CDR3 DNA: TGCGCCAGCAGACAGACATCATCCTACGAGCAGTACTTC; CDR3 protein: CASRQTSSYEQYF
J gene: TRBJ2-5; V gene: TRBV7-6; clone size: .; D gene: .; CDR3 DNA: TGTGCCAGCAGCTCCAGAAGGGAAGGACTCCAAGAGACCCAGTACTTC; CDR3 protein: CASSSRREGLQETQYF
J gene: TRBJ2-1; V gene: TRBV25-1; clone size: .; D gene: TRBD1; CDR3 DNA: TGTGCCAGCAGTGAATATTCCGGACAGGGGGCGCGGGATGAGCAGTTCTTC; CDR3 protein: CASSEYSGQGARDEQFF
J gene: TRBJ2-7; V gene: TRBV20-1; clone size: .; D gene: .; CDR3 DNA: TGCAGTGCCAGTTACAGGGAGCGATACGAGCAGTACTTC; CDR3 protein: CSASYRERYEQYF
J gene: TRBJ1-1; V gene: TRBV19; clone size: .; D gene: .; CDR3 DNA: TGTGCCAGTAGTATAGATCGAAGGGGGGGAGTGCCTGAAGCTTTCTTT; CDR3 protein: CASSIDRRGGVPEAFF
J gene: TRBJ2-7; V gene: TRBV19; clone size: .; D gene: TRBD1; CDR3 DNA: TGTGCCACCAAAGACAGGGTCTCCTACGAGCAGTACTTC; CDR3 protein: CATKDRVSYEQYF
J gene: TRBJ2-7; V gene: TRBV14; clone size: .; D gene: .; CDR3 DNA: TGTGCCAGCAGCCAAGAGGGGCAGATCCCCTACGAGCAGTACTTC; CDR3 protein: CASSQEGQIPYEQYF
J gene: TRBJ1-2; V gene: TRBV7-8; clone size: .; D gene: .; CDR3 DNA: TGTGCCAGCAGCTTAGAGATCTACTATGGCTACACCTTC; CDR3 protein: CASSLEIYYGYTF
J gene: TRBJ2-4; V gene: TRBV3-1/TRBV3-2; clone size: .; D gene: .; CDR3 DNA: TGTGCCAGCAGCCAAGACGCAGGGTTGGGCATTCAGTACTTC; CDR3 protein: CASSQDAGLGIQYF
J gene: TRBJ2-1; V gene: TRBV23-1; clone size: .; D gene: TRBD1; CDR3 DNA: TGCGCCAGCAGTCGCCTCGGGACAGGGGCTCATGAGCAGTTCTTC; CDR3 protein: CASSRLGTGAHEQFF
J gene: TRBJ2-5; V gene: TRBV11-3; clone size: .; D gene: TRBD1; CDR3 DNA: TGTGCCAGCAGCCCCCAGGGACAGGGCAGCCAAGAGACCCAGTACTTC; CDR3 protein: CASSPQGQGSQETQYF
J gene: TRBJ1-5; V gene: TRBV5-5; clone size: few; D gene: TRBD1; CDR3 DNA: TGTGCCAGCAGCACCCACAGGGGGAGCAATCAGCCCCAGCATTTT; CDR3 protein: CASSTHRGSNQPQHF
J gene: TRBJ2-1; V gene: TRBV6-2/TRBV6-3; clone size: .; D gene: .; CDR3 DNA: TGTGCCAGCAGTCAATACTTCTCCTACAATGAGCAGTTCTTC; CDR3 protein: CASSQYFSYNEQFF
J gene: TRBJ2-1; V gene: TRBV6-5; clone size: .; D gene: TRBD2; CDR3 DNA: TGTGCCAGCAGTTACTCGTCTAGCGGGATTCCCGATGAGCAGTTCTTC; CDR3 protein: CASSYSSSGIPDEQFF
J gene: TRBJ1-4; V gene: TRBV19; clone size: .; D gene: .; CDR3 DNA: TGTGCCAGTAGGTCGGTCGGAACAACAACTAATGAAAAACTGTTTTTT; CDR3 protein: CASRSVGTTTNEKLFF
J gene: TRBJ2-5; V gene: TRBV18; clone size: once; D gene: TRBD1; CDR3 DNA: TGTGCCAGCTCACGGGACAGATCAGGAGAGACCCAGTACTTC; CDR3 protein: CASSRDRSGETQYF
J gene: TRBJ2-7; V gene: TRBV27; clone size: .; D gene: TRBD1; CDR3 DNA: TGTGCCAGCAGTTTATCCCCCAGGACAGGTACCTACGAGCAGTACTTC; CDR3 protein: CASSLSPRTGTYEQYF
J gene: TRBJ1-1; V gene: TRBV4-1; clone size: .; D gene: TRBD1; CDR3 DNA: TGCGCCAGCAGCCCAGCTGACAGGGGAGCCGAAGCTTTCTTT; CDR3 protein: CASSPADRGAEAFF
J gene: TRBJ2-7; V gene: TRBV27; clone size: once; D gene: .; CDR3 DNA: TGTGCCAGCAGTTTATCTCCGGGATCGAGGCTCTACGAGCAGTACTTC; CDR3 protein: CASSLSPGSRLYEQYF
J gene: TRBJ2-7; V gene: TRBV4-2; clone size: .; D gene: .; CDR3 DNA: TGTGCCAGCAGCCAAGAGATAGGGCTCAGGGGCGGGAGCTCCTACGAGCAGTACTTC; CDR3 protein: CASSQEIGLRGGSSYEQYF
J gene: TRBJ1-4; V gene: TRBV5-1; clone size: .; D gene: TRBD1; CDR3 DNA: TGCGCCAGCAGCCTCCAGACAGGGCAGAATGAAAAACTGTTTTTT; CDR3 protein: CASSLQTGQNEKLFF
J gene: TRBJ2-7; V gene: TRBV2; clone size: .; D gene: .; CDR3 DNA: TGTGCCAGCAGGGCCGGGACTCCCCTAATGGCCTACGAGCAGTACTTC; CDR3 protein: CASRAGTPLMAYEQYF
J gene: TRBJ1-4; V gene: TRBV28; clone size: .; D gene: .; CDR3 DNA: TGTGCCAGCTCCAGTGAAAAACTGTTTTTT; CDR3 protein: CASSSEKLFF